The 20 T cell receptor beta chains in this list originate from one sample, sequenced in a study of blood T cell repertoires in COVID-19 (TCRdb year 2020). Libraries were made using the immunoSEQ multiplex PCR assay. TCRdb carries this immuneACCESS record with in-frame sequences only. Its versions omit some clonotypes, under half of them owing to an unresolved V gene in the studies checked, with the rest unexplained. This sample gives roughly 100,000 clones in total; under 80% of them show up just once. The ten biggest clones cover 20% to 25% of the sample. The sequenced sample was peripheral blood. The receptors come from a man between 65 and 85 years old with active or convalescent COVID-19.

The V and J genes are TRBV25-1 and TRBJ2-3, with 8 bases fitting TRBD2. The junction had 7 bases not matched to a gene; V was cut back by 3 bases and J by 2 bases. The CDR3 length is 16 residues. CDR1 and CDR2 (germline): MGHDK, SYGVNS. CDR3 nucleotide sequence: TGTGCCAGCAGTGAGGCGGGGGGACCTATCACAGATACGCAGTATTTT. This encodes CASSEAGGPITDTQYF.

This chain joins TRBV12-5 and TRBJ1-2; tentatively, D is TRBD1 (6 bases). Germline V gene lookup returns CDR1 LGHNT and CDR2 FRNRAP. The CDR3 has 14 amino acids. Trimming removed 2 bases from V and 4 bases from J, with 11 bases in between. Written as DNA, the CDR3 is TGTGCTAGTGGTTTGCCAGGACAGTTCTATGGCTACACCTTC. It translates to CASGLPGQFYGYTF.

J is TRBJ2-7 and V is TRBV28; D call uncertain. The CDR3 is made up of 12 amino acids. V was pared by 5 bases and J by 3 bases, with 8 bases between. Per germline, CDR1 MDHEN and CDR2 SYDVKM. This CDR3 is CASSANYYEQYF. The CDR3 coding sequence is TGTGCCAGCAGTGCCAACTACTACGAGCAGTACTTC.

This clone occurred a few times. The sample carries other DNA sequences with the same CDR3. The rearrangement joins TRBV3-1 (or the pseudogene TRBV3-2) to TRBJ1-2, with 7 positions matching TRBD1. With V trimmed by 2 bases and J by 6 bases, 3 bases remained unmatched. Germline CDR1 and CDR2: LGHDT and YNNKEL (reference sequence). The CDR3 consists of 13 residues. The CDR3 loop is CASSQNTGDGYTF. CDR3 DNA sequence: TGTGCCAGCAGCCAAAACACAGGGGATGGCTACACCTTC.

This clone was recorded only once. The chain is built from TRBV20-1 and TRBJ2-4; D remains ambiguous. The CDR3 is made up of 11 amino acids. Germline V gene lookup returns CDR1 DFQATT and CDR2 SNEGSKA (reference sequence). The V and J ends lost 5 bases and 8 bases respectively, with 10 bases between them. The CDR3 DNA sequence: TGCAGTGCTCCCTTTGAGGACATTCAGTACTTC. Encoded protein: CSAPFEDIQYF.

V is TRBV15 and J is TRBJ2-1; 9 nucleotides agree with TRBD2. The germline CDR1 and CDR2 sequences are LNHNV and YYDKDF (reference sequence). V lost 2 bases, J lost 5 bases, and 10 bases stayed unmatched. The CDR3 runs 17 residues. The CDR3 sequence: CATSRSSPLAGHNEQFF. In DNA, the CDR3 is TGTGCCACCAGCAGAAGTTCCCCACTAGCGGGTCACAATGAGCAGTTCTTC.

The chain joins TRBV5-1 to TRBJ2-7; 7 nucleotides align to TRBD1. CDR1 SGHRS and CDR2 YFSETQ come from the germline V gene. Unmatched junction bases numbered 11, after V lost 3 bases and J lost 5 bases. The CDR3 is made up of 15 amino acids. The CDR3 coding sequence is TGCGCCAGCAGCTCCCACCCGACAGGGAAGCACGAGCAGTACTTC. Translating gives CASSSHPTGKHEQYF.

The J gene is TRBJ1-2, the V gene TRBV3-1 (or the pseudogene TRBV3-2), with 10 bases aligning to TRBD1. Germline V lookup: CDR1 LGHDT, CDR2 YNNKEL (reference sequence). Unmatched junction bases numbered 3, after V lost 6 bases and J lost 5 bases. This CDR3 contains 13 residues. Written as DNA, the CDR3 is TGTGCCAGCAGTCTGGACAGGGGGTATGGCTACACCTTC. Protein product: CASSLDRGYGYTF.

The chain links TRBV10-3 to TRBJ1-2; tentative D call: TRBD1 (6 bases). V lost 11 bases and J lost 7, with 14 bases in between. This CDR3 comprises 11 residues. Germline V lookup: CDR1 ENHRY, CDR2 SYGVKD. The CDR3 reads CALQGKGGYTF. CDR3 nucleotide sequence: TGTGCCTTGCAGGGGAAGGGTGGCTACACCTTC.

V and J are TRBV10-2 and TRBJ1-3, with D hard to call. Trimming removed 6 bases at V and 0 bases at J, with 9 bases between. The length of the CDR3 is 14 residues. Germline V lookup: CDR1 WSHSY, CDR2 SAAADI. Here the CDR3 DNA reads TGCGCCAGCAGCGGGGATCGCTCTGGAAACACCATATATTTT. As protein: CASSGDRSGNTIYF.

The chain is built from TRBV2 and TRBJ1-5, with 9 bases lining up with TRBD1. CDR1 and CDR2 from the germline V gene are SNHLY and FYNNEI. The trim removed 8 bases at V and 6 bases at J, leaving 8 bases unmatched. This CDR3 has 14 amino acids. Here the CDR3 DNA reads TGTGCCAGCTCCGGACAGGGGATGGGTCAGCCCCAGCATTTT. Its protein is CASSGQGMGQPQHF.

This rearrangement joins TRBV5-1 to TRBJ1-5; D not resolved. Trimming removed 0 bases from V and 5 bases from J, with 9 bases in between. This CDR3 is built from 14 residues. Germline assignment: CDR1 SGHRS and CDR2 YFSETQ. Here the CDR3 DNA reads TGCGCCAGCAGCTTGGATATGGTAGATCAGCCCCAGCATTTT. This codes for CASSLDMVDQPQHF. Drawing the rest from reference TRBV5-1 and TRBJ1-5, the complete variable domain is KAGVTQTPRYLIKTRGQQVTLSCSPISGHRSVSWYQQTPGQGLQFLFEYFSETQRNKGNFPGRFSGRQFSNSRSEMNVSTLELGDSALYLCASSLDMVDQPQHFGDGTRLSIL.

This chain uses TRBV19 with TRBJ1-1; D might be TRBD1 (5 bases). Trimming took 6 bases from V and 8 from J, leaving 13 bases between them. The CDR3 consists of 12 residues. CDR1 LNHDA and CDR2 SQIVND come from the germline V gene (reference sequence). The chain's CDR3 is CASSPRGGEAFF. The CDR3 DNA reads TGTGCCAGTAGCCCCCGGGGGGGGGAAGCTTTCTTT. The variable domain in full, with the rest retrieved from reference TRBV19 and TRBJ1-1, is DGGITQSPKYLFRKEGQNVTLSCEQNLNHDAMYWYRQDPGQGLRLIYYSQIVNDFQKGDIAEGYSVSREKKESFPLTVTSAQKNPTAFYLCASSPRGGEAFFGQGTRLTVV.

In its sample, this clone was seen a few times. The chain employs TRBV7-3 and TRBJ1-2; 10 nucleotides align to TRBD1. V was pared by 4 bases and J by 7 bases, with 3 bases of the junction left unmatched. The germline gives CDR1 SGHTA, CDR2 FQGTGA. The CDR3 is 13 residues long. This CDR3 reads CASSSRTGGGYTF. The DNA of the CDR3 is TGTGCCAGCAGCTCCAGGACAGGGGGTGGCTACACCTTC.

V usage is TRBV1 and J usage is TRBJ2-5; the table's D call, TRBD1, has no DNA check behind it. TRBV1 counts as a pseudogene. The length of the CDR3 is 16 residues. The CDR3 DNA reads TGCACCAGCAGCCAAGCCGGGACAGGCCCCTTTATGACCCAGTACTTC. Translated, it gives CTSSQAGTGPFMTQYF.

The chain joins TRBV29-1 to TRBJ2-3, with 11 bases lining up with TRBD1. CDR3 length equals 14 residues. Losses at the gene ends were 7 bases for V and 6 bases for J; bases not matched to a gene: 9. The germline V gene encodes CDR1 SQVTM and CDR2 ANQGSEA. CDR3 DNA: TGCAGCGCCCCCGGGACAGGGGGTCCGGATACGCAGTATTTT. Translated: CSAPGTGGPDTQYF.

The CDR3 loop reads CASSLKAPIAGGPEGTQYF. The CDR3 nucleotides read TGTGCCAGCAGCTTAAAGGCCCCCATAGCGGGGGGGCCGGAAGGAACGCAGTATTTT. J is TRBJ2-3 and V is TRBV7-3, with TRBD2 matching 11 bases. Per the germline V gene, CDR1 is SGHTA and CDR2 is FQGTGA. The CDR3 has 19 residues. V shed 1 base and J 9 bases; nucleotides not matched to a gene: 18. Full variable domain (missing parts from reference TRBV7-3 and TRBJ2-3): GAGVSQTPSNKVTEKGKYVELRCDPISGHTALYWYRQSLGQGPEFLIYFQGTGAADDSGLPNDRFFAVRPEGSVSTLKIQRTERGDSAVYLCASSLKAPIAGGPEGTQYFGPGTRLTVL.

The V call is TRBV7-9, the J call TRBJ1-4; D not resolved. The V end was cut by 4 bases, the J end by 7 bases, with 13 bases between. Germline V gene lookup returns CDR1 SEHNR and CDR2 FQNEAQ (reference sequence). The CDR3 consists of 14 residues. CDR3: CASSSSGRGEKLFF. In nucleotides, the CDR3 is TGTGCCAGCAGCTCCTCGGGCCGGGGTGAAAAACTGTTTTTT.

Only a few counts were recorded for this clone. This chain uses TRBV6-6 with TRBJ2-1; D is possibly TRBD1 (5 bases). Trimming removed 6 bases from V and 5 bases from J, with 17 bases in between. The CDR3 contains 15 residues. Germline V gene data show CDR1 as MNHNY and CDR2 as SVGAGI (reference sequence). CDR3 nucleotide sequence: TGTGCCAGCAGCCTCGACAGCTTGCTCCACAATGAGCAGTTCTTC. Translating it yields CASSLDSLLHNEQFF.

This clone is categorized as medium-sized (0.01 to 0.1%). The chain couples TRBV7-8 to TRBJ2-2; TRBD1 aligns across 9 bases. The CDR3 length is 15 residues. The ends lost 6 bases at V and 3 bases at J; junction bases unmatched: 5. Germline V lookup: CDR1 SGHVS, CDR2 FQNEAQ. The CDR3: CASRRGQGYTGELFF. The CDR3 bases are TGTGCCAGCAGGCGAGGACAGGGGTACACCGGGGAGCTGTTTTTT. The variable domain in full, with the rest retrieved from reference TRBV7-8 and TRBJ2-2, is GAGVSQSPRYKVAKRGQDVALRCDPISGHVSLFWYQQALGQGPEFLTYFQNEAQLDKSGLPSDRFFAERPEGSVSTLKIQRTQQEDSAVYLCASRRGQGYTGELFFGEGSRLTVL.